This passage covers 16 T cell receptor beta chains from one sample sequenced in a study of blood T cell repertoires in COVID-19. Here immunoSEQ multiplex PCR was the method, and the copy in TCRdb shows in-frame clones only, minus some. This sample has around 47,000 clones, with about 88% found just once. The sequenced material came from peripheral blood. These receptors all come from a man aged 45-60 years with active COVID-19.

V gene TRBV6-5 combines with J gene TRBJ1-3; TRBD1 matches at 7 bases. Germline values: CDR1 MNHEY, CDR2 SVGAGI. This CDR3 comprises 14 residues. V trimming: 6 bases; J trimming: 5 bases; junction bases outside the gene matches: 7. The CDR3 is CASRRDRDRNTIYF. The CDR3 DNA is TGTGCCAGCAGGAGAGACAGGGACCGAAACACCATATATTTT.

The rearrangement uses TRBV7-2 and TRBJ2-5, with TRBD2 matching 10 bases. The CDR3 is 15 amino acids. The trim removed 4 bases at V and 4 bases at J, leaving 6 bases unmatched. The germline V gene has CDR1 SGHTA and CDR2 FQGNSA. CDR3 region: CASSSRASGRETQYF. The DNA of the CDR3 is TGTGCCAGCAGCTCGAGGGCTAGCGGGAGAGAGACCCAGTACTTC.

V usage is TRBV7-9 and J usage is TRBJ2-3; D ambiguous. Trimming shortened V by 6 bases and J by 0 bases, and 7 bases separated the two germline ends. Germline V gene data show CDR1 as SEHNR and CDR2 as FQNEAQ (reference sequence). The length of the CDR3 is 13 residues. The DNA for the CDR3 is TGTGCCAGCAGGCCTACTAGCACAGATACGCAGTATTTT. Amino acid sequence: CASRPTSTDTQYF.

The genes are TRBV4-1 and TRBJ1-6; TRBD1 matches 8 bases. With 0 bases clipped from V and 10 bases from J, the junction kept 11 bases outside the gene matches. CDR1 and CDR2 (germline): MGHRA, YSYEKL. This CDR3 has 17 amino acids. The CDR3 loop reads CASSQDPQTGDRSPLHF. CDR3 nucleotide sequence: TGCGCCAGCAGCCAAGATCCCCAGACAGGGGATCGCTCACCCCTCCACTTT.

The chain links TRBV5-1 to TRBJ2-1; D uncertain. The CDR3 covers 14 residues. Trimming cost V 0 bases and J 7 bases, with 11 bases left between them. The germline CDR1 and CDR2 sequences are SGHRS and YFSETQ. The chain's CDR3 is CASSLGGTGNEQFF. In DNA, the CDR3 is TGCGCCAGCAGCTTGGGCGGAACTGGAAATGAGCAGTTCTTC.

The CDR3 nucleotides are TGTGCCACGAACCCCGGGAAATTCACAGATACGCAGTATTTT. Protein product: CATNPGKFTDTQYF. The rearrangement joins TRBV7-8 to TRBJ2-3; D is possibly TRBD2 (5 bases). The V gene's germline CDR1 is SGHVS and CDR2 FQNEAQ. The length of the CDR3 is 14 residues. Trimming removed 10 bases from V and 2 bases from J, with 16 bases in between. Full variable domain (rest looked up from reference TRBV7-8 and TRBJ2-3): GAGVSQSPRYKVAKRGQDVALRCDPISGHVSLFWYQQALGQGPEFLTYFQNEAQLDKSGLPSDRFFAERPEGSVSTLKIQRTQQEDSAVYLCATNPGKFTDTQYFGPGTRLTVL.

This chain connects TRBV7-2 to TRBJ2-3, with D tentatively TRBD2 (6 bases). The CDR3 loop spans 15 amino acids. The V gene lost 2 bases and the J gene lost 4 bases, with 13 bases spanning the gap. Germline CDR1 is SGHTA and CDR2 is FQGNSA. CDR3 sequence (DNA): TGTGCCAGCAGCTTATCATTGGGGGAGGCAGATACGCAGTATTTT. Amino acid sequence: CASSLSLGEADTQYF.

This chain links TRBV11-2 with TRBJ2-1; D may be TRBD2 (6 bases). Germline CDR1 is SGHAT and CDR2 is FQNNGV. This CDR3 spans 15 amino acids. V was trimmed by 0 bases and J by 7 bases, leaving 13 bases between them. CDR3 sequence: CASSLDPGEGNEQFF. The CDR3 region has the DNA TGTGCCAGCAGCTTAGATCCGGGAGAAGGGAATGAGCAGTTCTTC.

The table lists this clone with a few counts. This rearrangement joins TRBV6-5 to TRBJ2-7; TRBD1 agrees at 11 bases. CDR3 length: 14 residues. Trimming took 6 bases from V and 7 from J; bases not matched to a gene: 8. The germline CDR1 and CDR2 sequences are MNHEY and SVGAGI. The chain's CDR3 is CASRPGQGAEEQYF. In DNA, the CDR3 is TGTGCCAGCAGACCTGGACAGGGGGCGGAAGAGCAGTACTTC.

The chain recombines TRBV6-1 with TRBJ2-3, with TRBD2 matching 7 bases. V shed 3 bases and J 0 bases; nucleotides not matched to a gene: 12. The germline gives CDR1 MNHNS, CDR2 SASEGT. The CDR3 extends over 18 amino acids. The CDR3 loop reads CASSEAHSLGGSTDTQYF. CDR3 DNA sequence: TGTGCCAGCAGTGAGGCCCACAGTTTGGGGGGGAGCACAGATACGCAGTATTTT.

The rearrangement uses TRBV10-2 and TRBJ2-7; 9 nucleotides align to TRBD1. The CDR3 consists of 14 residues. V shed 5 bases and J 0 bases; nucleotides not matched to a gene: 2. Per the germline V gene, CDR1 is WSHSY and CDR2 is SAAADI. The CDR3 is CASSLTGGSYEQYF. The CDR3 coding sequence is TGCGCCAGCAGTTTGACAGGGGGCTCCTACGAGCAGTACTTC.

This chain uses TRBV9 with TRBJ1-4; 7 nucleotides line up with TRBD1. This CDR3 is built from 15 residues. CDR1 and CDR2 from the germline V gene are SGDLS and YYNGEE. Trimming cost V 6 bases and J 6 bases; bases outside gene matches: 11. This CDR3 is CASTLRGGAHEKLFF. As DNA, the CDR3 is TGTGCCAGCACCCTACGAGGGGGCGCCCATGAAAAACTGTTTTTT.

V is TRBV28 and J is TRBJ2-5, with 9 bases identical to TRBD1. This CDR3 region has 14 residues. From germline, CDR1 is MDHEN and CDR2 SYDVKM. J lost 5 bases, V lost 6 bases, and 7 bases had no gene match. CDR3 DNA: TGTGCCAGCAGACACAGGGGGCCTAGGGAGACCCAGTACTTC. This translates into CASRHRGPRETQYF.

V is TRBV27 and J is TRBJ2-2; 9 nucleotides match TRBD1. Germline V gene data show CDR1 as MNHEY and CDR2 as SMNVEV (reference sequence). The CDR3 extends over 15 amino acids. J gave up 5 bases and V 6 bases, and 7 bases lay outside the gene matches. CDR3 DNA sequence: TGTGCCAGCAGCAACTCCGGGACAGGGACCGGGGAGCTGTTTTTT. Its protein is CASSNSGTGTGELFF.

This clone has only a few counts. The chain joins TRBV4-2 to TRBJ2-1, with 10 bases lining up with TRBD2. Germline CDR1 reads LGHNA; CDR2 reads YNFKEQ. The CDR3 totals 15 residues. The trim removed 5 bases at V and 12 bases at J, leaving 13 bases unmatched. Written as DNA, the CDR3 is TGTGCCAGCAGCGGTGGGGTAGCGGGGGGCCTTGGGCAGTTCTTC. It encodes CASSGGVAGGLGQFF.

The sample holds a few counts of this clone. The chain employs TRBV19 and TRBJ1-2; D call uncertain. V was cut by 5 bases and J by 5 bases, with 9 bases left in between. CDR1 and CDR2 (germline): LNHDA, SQIVND (reference sequence). This CDR3 contains 12 residues. The CDR3 DNA follows: TGTGCCAGTAGTTCCCTTCGGTATGGCTACACCTTC. As protein: CASSSLRYGYTF. The full variable domain, in which reference TRBV19 and TRBJ1-2 provide the parts outside the CDR3, is DGGITQSPKYLFRKEGQNVTLSCEQNLNHDAMYWYRQDPGQGLRLIYYSQIVNDFQKGDIAEGYSVSREKKESFPLTVTSAQKNPTAFYLCASSSLRYGYTFGSGTRLTVV.